These T cell receptor beta chains were read from a single sample in a study of shared clonotypes between healthy human individuals. The repertoire was sequenced with immunoSEQ multiplex PCR; TCRdb's copy has only in-frame clones and lacks some. The table shows approximately 320,000 clones, with around 86% occurring only once. The sample comprised memory CD8+ T cells sorted from blood. The source of these receptors is a man between 18 and 29 years old in good health. Each CDR3 is given without its conserved first and last residue. D genes are given only for firm matches. For some rows the clone size is stated as once, few or many, or as a class when expanded; others skip it.

v_gene | abundance | d_gene | CDR3aa
TRBV6-5 | . | . | ASSYSGPGSEETQY
TRBV7-3 | . | . | ASSSPPEETQY
TRBV27 | . | TRBD2 | ASSPLAGSSYNEQF
TRBV5-1 | . | . | ARSLHDEQF
TRBV6-1 | . | . | ASRWTPLNDEKLF
TRBV6-5 | few | . | ASSYSHRGSNQPQH
TRBV10-3 | . | . | AISDDHYGYT
TRBV27 | . | TRBD1 | ASSSHHWTGPDEKLF
TRBV7-9 | . | TRBD1 | ASSPPGTGGVNYGYT
TRBV7-2 | . | . | ASSSASGPDTQY
TRBV7-9 | . | TRBD1 | ASSLRPDRGQETQY